This T cell receptor (beta chain) was recorded in a study of chronic HIV infection and antiretroviral therapy (dated by TCRdb to the mid-2010s). The library was made by 5' RACE. Sequenced using an Illumina MiSeq. Through fastp at Q25 and MiXCR, TCRdb rebuilt clones from the public reads, retaining in-frame beta chains. When rows share a CDR3 protein, they turn into one entry using the most common DNA and genes. This sample has roughly 48,000 distinct CDR3 sequences in its table, and about a fifth of those were observed once. The ten largest clonotypes hold approximately 2.5% of the sample. A remark on this clonotype: This clone's antigen is unknown. There are no base qualities to consult, and no much larger clone falls within one base.

V is pared back by 4 bases and J by 5 bases, with 10 bases lying between the germline termini. The CDR3 measures 13 amino acids from cysteine to phenylalanine. This entry keeps only the CDR3 DNA: 39 bases, framed from base 1. CDR1 and CDR2, looked up from the germline V gene, are SGHRS and YFSETQ. Sequenced sample: peripheral blood. The clonotype was recovered from an adult who had HIV and had not received antiretroviral therapy, or was an uninfected healthy control (not recorded which). The sequence joins TRBV5-1 to TRBJ2-4; a weak D assignment points to TRBD1 (6 bases agree). The sequenced DNA is TGCGCCAGCAGCCAGCAGGGGCAAAACATTCAGTACTTC. The translation is CASSQQGQNIQYF.